Below, 28 T cell receptor beta chains from the same sample are listed, as sequenced in a study of T cell changes during pregnancy in multiple sclerosis. TCRdb keeps only in-frame clones here, not all; method: immunoSEQ multiplex PCR. Here the sample spans some 24,000 clones, around 87% being singletons. The sequencing used CD4+ T cells from peripheral blood mononuclear cells, collected in the second trimester of pregnancy. Receptors originate from a female donor in good health, enrolled as a control in a pregnancy study.

Only one count was recorded for this clone. The chain couples TRBV4-3 to TRBJ2-3, with D maybe TRBD2 (6 bases). There are 14 residues in the CDR3. V was cut by 2 bases and J by 7 bases, with 13 bases left in between. Germline-derived CDR1 and CDR2 are LGHNA and YSLEER. The CDR3 loop reads CASSQTRLVYTQYF. DNA of the CDR3: TGCGCCAGCAGCCAAACCCGACTAGTGTATACGCAGTATTTT.

V and J are TRBV5-1 and TRBJ2-7; D may be TRBD1 (6 bases). Trimming shortened V by 0 bases and J by 1 base, and 14 bases separated the two germline ends. Germline values: CDR1 SGHRS, CDR2 YFSETQ. This CDR3 is built from 16 residues. The CDR3 reads CASSLGGGQKSYEQYF. The CDR3 nucleotides read TGCGCCAGCAGCTTGGGTGGCGGACAGAAGTCCTACGAGCAGTACTTC.

V gene TRBV5-4 combines with J gene TRBJ1-2; D remains ambiguous. The germline V and J ends were trimmed by 4 bases and 7 bases, with 17 bases remaining between them. The CDR3 spans 14 residues. CDR1 SGHNT and CDR2 YYREEE come from the germline V gene (reference sequence). Written as DNA, the CDR3 is TGTGCCAGCAGCACCCAAGGGAGGGTTCCTGGCTACACCTTC. This gives the protein CASSTQGRVPGYTF. Filled out from reference TRBV5-4 and TRBJ1-2, the complete variable domain reads ETGVTQSPTHLIKTRGQQVTLRCSSQSGHNTVSWYQQALGQGPQFIFQYYREEENGRGNFPPRFSGLQFPNYSSELNVNALELDDSALYLCASSTQGRVPGYTFGSGTRLTVV.

The gene calls are TRBV4-1 and TRBJ2-1; 8 nucleotides align to TRBD2. The CDR3 runs 17 residues. The germline V gene has CDR1 MGHRA and CDR2 YSYEKL. J gave up 4 bases and V 0 bases, and 8 bases lay outside the gene matches. CDR3 sequence reads: CASSQDRAGGLYNEQFF. CDR3 DNA sequence: TGCGCCAGCAGCCAAGATCGGGCGGGGGGCTTGTACAATGAGCAGTTCTTC.

This clone was observed once. This chain connects TRBV19 to TRBJ2-2, with a possible D match to TRBD1 (6 bases). The germline V and J ends were trimmed by 4 bases and 4 bases, with 13 bases remaining between them. Germline V gives CDR1 LNHDA, CDR2 SQIVND (reference sequence). This CDR3 is 15 amino acids long. The CDR3 DNA sequence: TGTGCCAGTAGTAGAACAGGGAAGGGCACCGGGGAGCTGTTTTTT. As protein: CASSRTGKGTGELFF.

The rearrangement links TRBV5-1 to TRBJ2-1; possibly TRBD2 for D (5 bases). Germline values: CDR1 SGHRS, CDR2 YFSETQ. The CDR3 extends over 14 amino acids. V dropped 3 bases and J dropped 7 bases, with 14 bases sitting between them. CDR3 sequence: CASSSLYLANEQFF. Written as DNA, the CDR3 is TGCGCCAGCAGCTCCCTGTATCTAGCAAATGAGCAGTTCTTC.

This chain uses TRBV7-9 with TRBJ2-7; D uncertain. Trimming cost V 5 bases and J 5 bases, with 13 bases left between them. Looked up from germline, CDR1 is SEHNR and CDR2 is FQNEAQ (reference sequence). This CDR3 contains 13 residues. CDR3 loop: CASSRLEGDEQYF. For the CDR3, the DNA is TGTGCCAGCAGCCGGCTCGAAGGAGACGAGCAGTACTTC.

This clone was detected only a few times. The genes are TRBV6-5 and TRBJ1-1, with D possibly matching TRBD1 (6 bases). Germline CDR1 is MNHEY and CDR2 is SVGAGI. V gave up 2 bases and J gave up 4 bases, with 14 bases separating them. CDR3 length equals 15 residues. Here the CDR3 DNA reads TGTGCCAGCAGTTACGGGGGCGGATTCAGCACTGAAGCTTTCTTT. This gives the protein CASSYGGGFSTEAFF.

The chain recombines TRBV9 with TRBJ2-2; 9 bases are a match to TRBD1. V was pared by 0 bases and J by 4 bases, with 1 base of the junction left unmatched. Germline assignment: CDR1 SGDLS and CDR2 YYNGEE. This CDR3 has 15 residues. CDR3: CASSVGTGVTGELFF. DNA for the CDR3: TGTGCCAGCAGCGTAGGGACAGGGGTCACCGGGGAGCTGTTTTTT.

This chain links TRBV2 with TRBJ2-6; 9 bases are shared with TRBD1. CDR3 length: 17 residues. V dropped 7 bases and J dropped 2; count of bases not matched to a gene: 9. The V gene's germline CDR1 is SNHLY and CDR2 FYNNEI. This CDR3 is CASTLTGGNTGANVLTF. The CDR3 nucleotides are TGTGCCAGCACCCTGACAGGGGGTAACACTGGGGCCAACGTCCTGACTTTC. Full variable domain (rest looked up from reference TRBV2 and TRBJ2-6): EPEVTQTPSHQVTQMGQEVILRCVPISNHLYFYWYRQILGQKVEFLVSFYNNEISEKSEIFDDQFSVERPDGSNFTLKIRSTKLEDSAMYFCASTLTGGNTGANVLTFGAGSRLTVL.

By share of the sample, this clone is medium-sized. This rearrangement joins TRBV2 to TRBJ2-3, with 11 nucleotides matching TRBD2. The CDR3 sequence is 17 residues long. Germline CDR1 and CDR2: SNHLY and FYNNEI. The junction had 10 bases not matched to a gene; V was cut back by 5 bases and J by 3 bases. The CDR3 here is CASSPGLAEPGTDTQYF. Written as DNA, the CDR3 is TGTGCCAGCAGTCCGGGACTAGCGGAGCCGGGGACAGATACGCAGTATTTT.

The V call is TRBV5-1, the J call TRBJ2-2; 9 nucleotides align to TRBD1. The length of the CDR3 is 15 residues. Germline CDR1 reads SGHRS; CDR2 reads YFSETQ. V lost 3 bases and J lost 5; bases outside the gene matches: 5. CDR3 DNA sequence: TGCGCCAGCAGCTCGGGGGACAGGGAAACCGGGGAGCTGTTTTTT. Amino acid sequence: CASSSGDRETGELFF.

Only a few counts were recorded for this clone. V usage is TRBV6-4 and J usage is TRBJ1-2, with 12 bases that match TRBD1. Per the germline V gene, CDR1 is MRHNA and CDR2 is SNTAGT. Trimming cost V 4 bases and J 7 bases; bases outside gene matches: 10. The CDR3 is made up of 16 amino acids. CDR3 residues: CASSANSGTGGSGYTF. In nucleotides, the CDR3 is TGTGCCAGCAGTGCCAATTCCGGGACAGGGGGCTCTGGCTACACCTTC.

This clone has only one observation. V usage is TRBV27 and J usage is TRBJ1-5, with D possibly matching TRBD1 (6 bases). V was trimmed by 4 bases and J by 5 bases, leaving 12 bases between them. Germline V gene data show CDR1 as MNHEY and CDR2 as SMNVEV (reference sequence). The CDR3 totals 14 residues. DNA of the CDR3: TGTGCCAGCAGTTCACAGGGCGGCCATCAGCCCCAGCATTTT. Its translation is CASSSQGGHQPQHF.

About this clone: Other DNA sequences in this sample translate to the same CDR3. The V call is TRBV27, the J call TRBJ1-2, with D unresolved. V was pared by 0 bases and J by 0 bases, with 5 bases between. This CDR3 is 14 amino acids long. Germline CDR1 reads MNHEY; CDR2 reads SMNVEV (reference sequence). CDR3 bases: TGTGCCAGCAGTTTATCCCGGGCTAACTATGGCTACACCTTC. Translating gives CASSLSRANYGYTF.

The rearrangement joins TRBV18 to TRBJ1-3; 10 nucleotides align to TRBD1. Germline trimming cut 6 bases from V and 8 bases from J; bases unmatched to any gene: 7. Germline CDR1 is KGHSH and CDR2 is LQKENI. This CDR3 comprises 14 residues. The CDR3 nucleotides read TGTGCCAGCTCGCGGGACAGGGGCAAGGACACCATATATTTT. Amino acids: CASSRDRGKDTIYF.

CDR3 protein: CASSQGVAGITDTQYF. CDR3 sequence (DNA): TGCGCCAGCAGCCAAGGAGTAGCGGGGATCACAGATACGCAGTATTTT. The gene calls are TRBV4-3 and TRBJ2-3, with 8 nucleotides matching TRBD2. CDR1 and CDR2 from the germline V gene are LGHNA and YSLEER. The CDR3 spans 16 residues. Germline trimming cut 1 base from V and 2 bases from J; bases unmatched to any gene: 5.

In this sample, this clone turned up a few times. A junction boundary mismatches the germline segment, possibly from a read error. This chain links TRBV7-3 with TRBJ2-1; a weak D match, TRBD1 (5 bases). Germline CDR1 SGHTA, CDR2 FQGTGA. This CDR3 comprises 13 residues. CDR3 DNA sequence: TGTGCCAGCAGCCTAACAGGAGTGGGTGAGCAGTTCTTC. It yields the protein CASSLTGVGEQFF.

The V and J genes are TRBV20-1 and TRBJ2-5; no reliable D call. The CDR3 is 11 residues long. V lost 6 bases to trimming and J lost 0 bases, with 5 bases between them. Germline-derived CDR1 and CDR2 are DFQATT and SNEGSKA (reference sequence). In DNA, the CDR3 is TGCAGTGCGCAGTACCAAGAGACCCAGTACTTC. This translates into CSAQYQETQYF.

This chain links TRBV6-1 with TRBJ1-2; no clear D. The CDR3 is 15 amino acids. V lost 2 bases to trimming and J lost 5 bases, with 15 bases between them. From germline, CDR1 is MNHNS and CDR2 SASEGT. The CDR3 region is CASSEPLSLRYGYTF. CDR3 nucleotides: TGTGCCAGCAGTGAACCCCTGAGCCTCAGGTATGGCTACACCTTC.

Written as DNA, the CDR3 is TGTGCCAGCAGCTATCCAACGGTAGCGAACTACGAGCAGTACTTC. Protein: CASSYPTVANYEQYF. The chain has TRBV7-2 and TRBJ2-7; perhaps TRBD2 as D (5 bases). The V end was cut by 4 bases, the J end by 3 bases, with 16 bases between. CDR3 length: 15 residues. Germline CDR1 SGHTA, CDR2 FQGNSA. The full variable domain, in which reference TRBV7-2 and TRBJ2-7 provide the parts outside the CDR3, is GAGVSQSPSNKVTEKGKDVELRCDPISGHTALYWYRQSLGQGLEFLIYFQGNSAPDKSGLPSDRFSAERTGGSVSTLTIQRTQQEDSAVYLCASSYPTVANYEQYFGPGTRLTVT.

The chain links TRBV6-1 to TRBJ1-2, with D unclear. Trimming stripped 6 bases from V and 1 base from J, with 12 bases between. The germline gives CDR1 MNHNS, CDR2 SASEGT. This CDR3 region has 14 residues. The CDR3 DNA is TGTGCCAGCAGCTCAGGATACAGTAACTATGGCTACACCTTC. The encoded protein is CASSSGYSNYGYTF.

In its sample, this clone was seen once. The chain has TRBV19 and TRBJ2-3; 8 bases fit TRBD2. CDR3 length: 17 amino acids. CDR1 and CDR2 from the germline V gene are LNHDA and SQIVND (reference sequence). The trim removed 11 bases at V and 3 bases at J, leaving 19 bases unmatched. Written as DNA, the CDR3 is TGTGCCCTCGGACTAGCTCTGGGCTCTCTTGGGACAGATACGCAGTATTTT. As protein: CALGLALGSLGTDTQYF.

The rearrangement joins TRBV30 to TRBJ1-5, with D maybe TRBD1 (5 bases). This CDR3 has 14 residues. Germline V CDR1 and CDR2: GTSNPN, SVGIG (reference sequence). Trimming cost V 5 bases and J 4 bases, with 15 bases left between them. CDR3 DNA: TGTGCCTGGGCCGCGGGACTTAGGAATCAGCCCCAGCATTTT. This encodes CAWAAGLRNQPQHF.

The genes are TRBV2 and TRBJ2-3; 11 bases map to TRBD2. V shed 6 bases, J shed 0 bases, and the junction held 20 bases outside the gene matches. The CDR3 loop spans 21 amino acids. The germline CDR1 and CDR2 sequences are SNHLY and FYNNEI. CDR3 sequence reads: CASRDKGLGTSGYFSTDTQYF. Here the CDR3 DNA reads TGTGCCAGCAGGGATAAAGGACTCGGGACTAGCGGTTACTTTAGCACAGATACGCAGTATTTT.

The rearrangement joins TRBV19 to TRBJ1-4, with D perhaps matching TRBD1 (6 bases). V was pared by 8 bases and J by 7 bases, with 14 bases between. The length of the CDR3 is 13 residues. From germline, CDR1 is LNHDA and CDR2 SQIVND (reference sequence). The CDR3 loop reads CASEDRLVEKLFF. CDR3 nucleotide sequence: TGTGCCAGTGAAGACAGGTTGGTTGAAAAACTGTTTTTT.

The V gene is TRBV27, the J gene TRBJ2-7, with D unclear. Trimming took off 0 bases at V and 7 bases at J, with 19 bases between the two ends. Germline V gene data show CDR1 as MNHEY and CDR2 as SMNVEV (reference sequence). This CDR3 region has 16 residues. The CDR3 DNA is TGTGCCAGCAGTTTATCGACGGGTCGGAGTCCTATAGAGCAGTACTTC. Translation gives CASSLSTGRSPIEQYF.

The V gene is TRBV29-1, the J gene TRBJ1-2; TRBD1 might be the D (5 bases). Deletions cut 2 bases from V and 8 bases from J, with 15 bases between. Germline CDR1 SQVTM, CDR2 ANQGSEA. The CDR3 runs 13 residues. CDR3 in amino acids: CSVEQGQGGGYTF. The DNA for the CDR3 is TGCAGCGTTGAACAAGGGCAGGGTGGGGGCTACACCTTC.